This T cell receptor beta chain is drawn from a study of memory CD4+ T cells and cytomegalovirus serostatus. General study findings and limits: Of 150 to 200 reported CMV TCRbeta sequences, 67 were found in memory CD4+ repertoires.

Single viable CD3+CD4+CD8-CD45RO+ cells were sorted as the memory CD4+ T cells. Libraries were prepared by immunoSEQ multiplex PCR; TCRdb keeps only in-frame clonotypes and omits some of them. The sample has tens of thousands of clones, under 80% seen once. The CDR3 consists of 13 residues. V dropped 10 bases and J dropped 7 bases, with 19 bases sitting between them. CDR1 MNHNS and CDR2 SASEGT come from the germline V gene. For this clone: Its target is not known.

This sequence joins TRBV6-1 and TRBJ1-2; no firm D call. Sample: memory CD4+ T cells from blood. This clonotype originated in an adult in good health and CMV-seronegative. Written as DNA, the CDR3 is TGTGCCACCGGGTCCCAACCGTTGACTGGCTACACCTTC. It specifies CATGSQPLTGYTF.